This T cell receptor beta chain was recovered during a study of post-analysis software for immune sequencing data. Study at large: Recorded disease courses covered relapsing-remitting, secondary progressive and progressive-relapsing multiple sclerosis. Some patients had no subtype annotation.

Study findings and constraints: Controls showed significantly higher normalized Chao1 diversity than did multiple sclerosis patients.

On this clonotype itself: Its antigen remains unknown.

Unique molecular identifiers tagged the TCR beta cDNA libraries. Approximately 550,000 cDNA molecules came from around 1 to 10 million T cells. Each CDR3 protein is one row after TCRdb ran MiXCR on the PCR reads. The top ten hold roughly 4.9% of the sample, which has 650,000 to 850,000 distinct CDR3 sequences, 35% to 55% seen once. Sample: blood. The sequence was obtained from a girl aged 5 to 17 with multiple sclerosis.

The CDR3 protein is CASRPLDYWDTDTQYF. In nucleotides, the CDR3 is TGTGCCAGCAGGCCCCTCGATTATTGGGACACAGATACGCAGTATTTT. The chain couples TRBV7-6 to TRBJ2-3; D gene unclear. CDR3 length equals 16 residues. Germline assignment: CDR1 SGHVS and CDR2 FNYEAQ. V gave up 6 bases and J gave up 2 bases, with 18 bases separating them.